The next 31 T cell receptor beta chains were all read from a single sample in a study of T-cell memory formation after mild COVID-19. One entry per CDR3 protein, called by TCRdb with MiXCR from the 5' RACE reads. The sample lists roughly 450,000 distinct CDR3 sequences; roughly 18% were seen once. Sequenced sample: PBMCs or a T cell subset sorted from them (not recorded which). All receptors derive from a man aged 18 to 30 who had mild COVID-19 (a few samples of this study predate the infection). Cell type and time point are not known.

The table lists this clonotype with a few counts. This sequence joins TRBV20-1 and TRBJ2-2, with 8 bases that match TRBD2. The germline V gene has CDR1 DFQATT and CDR2 SNEGSKA (reference sequence). The CDR3 length is 17 residues. V lost 3 bases, J lost 2 bases, and 11 bases stayed unmatched. The CDR3 is CSASTVPGGENTGELFF. Here the CDR3 DNA reads TGCAGTGCTAGTACCGTCCCCGGGGGGGAAAACACCGGGGAGCTGTTTTTT.

The gene calls are TRBV4-1 and TRBJ2-1; D perhaps matches TRBD2 (5 bases). Germline V gene data show CDR1 as MGHRA and CDR2 as YSYEKL. CDR3 size: 16 residues. The V gene lost 5 bases and the J gene lost 0 bases, with 14 bases spanning the gap. The CDR3 sequence: CASSSGLGSSYNEQFF. The CDR3, as DNA: TGCGCCAGCAGCTCCGGACTTGGAAGCTCCTACAATGAGCAGTTCTTC.

Only a few counts were recorded for this clonotype. The chain employs TRBV5-6 and TRBJ1-1; 9 bases match TRBD1. J lost 0 bases, V lost 4 bases, and 10 bases had no gene match. The V gene's germline CDR1 is SGHDT and CDR2 YYEEEE. The CDR3 has 17 residues. This chain's CDR3 is CASSEVLGQGLNTEAFF. The CDR3 DNA reads as TGTGCCAGCAGCGAGGTCCTAGGACAGGGGTTGAACACTGAAGCTTTCTTT.

A few counts support this clonotype. V gene TRBV13 combines with J gene TRBJ2-5; TRBD2 aligns across 11 bases. The CDR3 runs to 17 residues. Germline CDR1 and CDR2: PRHDT and FYEKMQ (reference sequence). V lost 5 bases and J lost 3; bases outside the gene matches: 11. In DNA, the CDR3 is TGTGCCAGCAGCGCTACTCCGGGACTAGCGGATGAAGAGACCCAGTACTTC. Its translation: CASSATPGLADEETQYF. The whole variable domain, filled in from reference TRBV13 and TRBJ2-5, reads AAGVIQSPRHLIKEKRETATLKCYPIPRHDTVYWYQQGPGQDPQFLISFYEKMQSDKGSIPDRFSAQQFSDYHSELNMSSLELGDSALYFCASSATPGLADEETQYFGPGTRLLVL.

This clonotype was counted only a few times. V and J are TRBV7-9 and TRBJ2-2, with D unresolved. Germline values: CDR1 SEHNR, CDR2 FQNEAQ (reference sequence). There are 15 residues in the CDR3. Trimming left V 2 bases short and J 1 base short, with 8 bases between. DNA of the CDR3: TGTGCCAGCAGCTTAACCTGGGGGAACACCGGGGAGCTGTTTTTT. Its protein is CASSLTWGNTGELFF.

The V call is TRBV4-3, the J call TRBJ1-2; 7 bases map to TRBD1. The CDR3 has 14 amino acids. With V trimmed by 9 bases and J by 3 bases, 10 bases remained unmatched. CDR1 is LGHNA, CDR2 YSLEER, per germline. CDR3 sequence: CARRRTGGYYGYTF. Here the CDR3 DNA reads TGCGCCAGACGACGGACAGGAGGATACTATGGCTACACCTTC.

The J gene is TRBJ2-7, the V gene TRBV20-1; D gene ambiguous. The CDR3 is 13 residues long. The V end lost 2 bases, the J end lost 0 bases, and 8 bases lay between the germline ends. Germline V gives CDR1 DFQATT, CDR2 SNEGSKA (reference sequence). CDR3 residues: CSARHPGSYEQYV. CDR3 sequence (DNA): TGCAGTGCTAGACACCCGGGCTCCTACGAGCAGTACGTC.

This clonotype was observed a few times. The genes are TRBV6-2 or TRBV6-3 and TRBJ2-1, with D perhaps matching TRBD1 (6 bases). CDR1 and CDR2 from the germline V gene are MNHEY and SVGEGT. V was clipped by 5 bases and J by 9 bases, with 11 bases between them. This CDR3 spans 12 amino acids. In DNA, the CDR3 is TGTGCCAGCAGTCGTTCAGGGGTTGAGCAGTTCTTC. It specifies CASSRSGVEQFF.

This chain joins TRBV5-1 and TRBJ2-7; 10 bases line up with TRBD1. This CDR3 region has 16 residues. The J segment lost 6 bases and the V segment lost 0 bases, leaving 9 bases of the junction unmatched. Looked up from germline, CDR1 is SGHRS and CDR2 is YFSETQ. The CDR3 DNA is TGCGCCAGCAGCTTGGCCACCGGGACAGGGGATCCCGAGCAGTACTTC. It encodes CASSLATGTGDPEQYF.

This clonotype was seen a handful of times. The chain joins TRBV28 to TRBJ1-6, with D hard to call. Germline V CDR1 and CDR2: MDHEN, SYDVKM. The V and J ends lost 4 bases and 9 bases respectively, with 10 bases between them. The CDR3 contains 13 residues. CDR3 sequence (DNA): TGTGCCAGCAGTTGGAAGTTGGGTTCACCCCTCCACTTT. Amino acid sequence: CASSWKLGSPLHF. The variable domain in full, completed from reference TRBV28 and TRBJ1-6, reads DVKVTQSSRYLVKRTGEKVFLECVQDMDHENMFWYRQDPGLGLRLIYFSYDVKMKEKGDIPEGYSVSREKKERFSLILESASTNQTSMYLCASSWKLGSPLHFGNGTRLTVT.

This clonotype appeared a few times. The chain is built from TRBV21-1 and TRBJ2-2; TRBD2 reflects the table's D call only, with no check against the DNA. TRBV21-1 is flagged as a pseudogene. The CDR3 covers 17 residues. Here the CDR3 reads CASFLRGVNSNTGELFF. The CDR3 region has the DNA TGTGCCAGCTTTCTGCGGGGAGTCAACTCGAACACCGGGGAGCTGTTTTTT.

This clonotype showed up just a few times. This chain links TRBV4-2 with TRBJ2-5; possibly TRBD1 or TRBD2 for D (5 bases each). The CDR3 has 16 residues. V lost 0 bases and J 4 bases, leaving 15 bases between the germline ends. Germline V lookup: CDR1 LGHNA, CDR2 YNFKEQ. The CDR3 spells CASSQDPPGGGETQYF. CDR3 nucleotide sequence: TGTGCCAGCAGCCAAGATCCACCGGGTGGGGGAGAGACCCAGTACTTC.

The chain's CDR3 is CSARAQPNGYEQYF. CDR3 coding DNA: TGCAGTGCTAGGGCCCAACCCAACGGGTACGAGCAGTACTTC. The V and J genes are TRBV20-1 and TRBJ2-7; D ambiguous. Germline V lookup: CDR1 DFQATT, CDR2 SNEGSKA (reference sequence). This CDR3 region has 14 residues. The V gene lost 3 bases and the J gene lost 4 bases, with 16 bases spanning the gap.

This sequence joins TRBV4-2 and TRBJ2-5; 11 nucleotides line up with TRBD2. The trim removed 3 bases at V and 5 bases at J, leaving 8 bases unmatched. The CDR3 is made up of 16 amino acids. Per the germline V gene, CDR1 is LGHNA and CDR2 is YNFKEQ. The CDR3 bases are TGTGCCAGCAGCCAGAGTAGCGGGGGGGCCGCGGAGACCCAGTACTTC. Its translation is CASSQSSGGAAETQYF.

The chain joins TRBV5-6 to TRBJ1-2, with D possibly matching TRBD1 (6 bases). Germline V gives CDR1 SGHDT, CDR2 YYEEEE. This CDR3 contains 13 residues. V gave up 0 bases and J gave up 8 bases, with 11 bases separating them. The CDR3 loop is CASSLVRGQGYTF. The CDR3 nucleotides read TGTGCCAGCAGCTTGGTCAGGGGCCAGGGCTACACCTTC.

CDR3 DNA: TGTGCCAGCAGTTCAGGGGTCCACGAGCAGTACTTC. Protein product: CASSSGVHEQYF. This chain connects TRBV12-3 or TRBV12-4 to TRBJ2-7, with D possibly being TRBD1 (6 bases). The CDR3 has 12 amino acids. Trimming took off 4 bases at V and 5 bases at J, with 9 bases between the two ends.

The table lists this clonotype with a few counts. The CDR3 is CASSQDLAGVQETQYF. As DNA, the CDR3 is TGCGCCAGCAGCCAAGACCTAGCGGGGGTGCAAGAGACCCAGTACTTC. This chain links TRBV4-3 with TRBJ2-5, with 10 bases fitting TRBD2. The CDR3 is 16 amino acids. The V gene end was trimmed by 0 bases and the J gene end by 2 bases; junction bases not matched to a gene: 3. Germline CDR1 is LGHNA and CDR2 is YSLEER.

The rearrangement joins TRBV14 to TRBJ2-2; D might be TRBD1 or TRBD2, each matching 5 bases. Germline V gene lookup returns CDR1 SGHDN and CDR2 FVKESK. Trimming removed 0 bases from V and 6 bases from J, with 14 bases in between. CDR3 size: 16 residues. As DNA, the CDR3 is TGTGCCAGCAGCCAAGATCTGGTAGTGGGGGCCGGGGAGCTGTTTTTT. The encoded protein is CASSQDLVVGAGELFF.

This chain connects TRBV7-9 to TRBJ2-2, with D possibly matching TRBD1 (6 bases). The CDR3 has 17 residues. The ends were cut back, 6 bases at V and 3 bases at J, with 20 bases in the middle. CDR1 SEHNR and CDR2 FQNEAQ come from the germline V gene (reference sequence). The CDR3 here is CASRPVGTQADTGELFF. The CDR3 DNA is TGTGCCAGCAGACCAGTCGGGACACAAGCGGACACCGGGGAGCTGTTTTTT.

In its sample, this clonotype was seen a few times. V is TRBV15 and J is TRBJ1-3; D uncertain. Germline assignment: CDR1 LNHNV and CDR2 YYDKDF (reference sequence). CDR3 length: 15 residues. Trimming took 0 bases from V and 2 from J, leaving 8 bases between them. The CDR3 sequence is CATSRDGNPGNTIYF. The CDR3 DNA reads as TGTGCCACCAGCAGAGATGGGAATCCTGGAAACACCATATATTTT.

The gene calls are TRBV20-1 and TRBJ1-3; D unresolved. There are 13 residues in the CDR3. CDR1 is DFQATT and CDR2 is SNEGSKA in the germline V gene (reference sequence). V lost 6 bases and J 4 bases, leaving 13 bases between the germline ends. CDR3 loop: CSARRATGNTIYF. In DNA form, the CDR3 reads TGCAGTGCCCGCCGGGCCACCGGAAACACCATATATTTT.

The J gene is TRBJ2-1, the V gene TRBV9; D remains unclear. V was shortened by 0 bases and J by 0 bases, with 7 bases between the two germline ends. Germline CDR1 and CDR2: SGDLS and YYNGEE. This CDR3 comprises 15 residues. DNA for the CDR3: TGTGCCAGCAGCGTAGGGTTTAGCTCCTACAATGAGCAGTTCTTC. Encoded protein: CASSVGFSSYNEQFF.

J is TRBJ2-3 and V is TRBV7-6; 14 bases agree with TRBD2. This CDR3 has 18 amino acids. The V segment lost 2 bases and the J segment 2 bases; nucleotides outside the gene matches: 6. CDR1 and CDR2 from the germline V gene are SGHVS and FNYEAQ. The CDR3 loop is CASSLPGTSGGNTDTQYF. CDR3 nucleotide sequence: TGTGCCAGCAGCTTACCCGGGACTAGCGGGGGTAACACAGATACGCAGTATTTT.

The chain couples TRBV11-2 to TRBJ1-6, with D uncertain. The CDR3 has 14 amino acids. Germline V gene lookup returns CDR1 SGHAT and CDR2 FQNNGV. V lost 4 bases and J lost 8, with 12 bases in between. The CDR3 region has the DNA TGTGCCAGCAGCTGGGCAGTTATGGATTCACCCCTCCACTTT. As protein: CASSWAVMDSPLHF. The whole variable domain, remainder taken from reference TRBV11-2 and TRBJ1-6, is EAGVAQSPRYKIIEKRQSVAFWCNPISGHATLYWYQQILGQGPKLLIQFQNNGVVDDSQLPKDRFSAERLKGVDSTLKIQPAKLEDSAVYLCASSWAVMDSPLHFGNGTRLTVT.

V usage is TRBV6-2 or TRBV6-3 and J usage is TRBJ2-7; 10 bases line up with TRBD1. Germline lookup yields CDR1 MNHEY and CDR2 SVGEGT. V trimming: 7 bases; J trimming: 2 bases; junction bases outside the gene matches: 11. The CDR3 is 16 residues long. CDR3 loop: CASTRPGQGVTYEQYF. As DNA, the CDR3 is TGTGCCAGCACCCGCCCTGGACAGGGGGTCACCTACGAGCAGTACTTC.

The chain links TRBV12-3 or TRBV12-4 to TRBJ1-4, with no clear D. Deletions cut 2 bases from V and 8 bases from J, with 9 bases between. This CDR3 has 13 residues. In DNA form, the CDR3 reads TGTGCCAGCAGTTTAAGGGATCGAGAAAAACTGTTTTTT. The encoded protein is CASSLRDREKLFF.

This clonotype came up a few times. The chain recombines TRBV5-5 with TRBJ2-2; 10 nucleotides match TRBD2. J gave up 3 bases and V 0 bases, and 5 bases lay outside the gene matches. Germline values: CDR1 SGHKS, CDR2 YYEKEE (reference sequence). The CDR3 consists of 17 residues. Written as DNA, the CDR3 is TGTGCCAGCAGCTTGGGTGCCAGCGGGGGGGACACCGGGGAGCTGTTTTTT. Translated: CASSLGASGGDTGELFF.

The chain recombines TRBV5-1 with TRBJ1-2; D gene uncertain. Trimming shortened V by 0 bases and J by 7 bases, and 16 bases separated the two germline ends. Germline V gives CDR1 SGHRS, CDR2 YFSETQ. The CDR3 has 15 amino acids. This CDR3 reads CASSLEGSALGGYTF. DNA of the CDR3: TGCGCCAGCAGCTTGGAAGGCAGCGCTCTGGGTGGCTACACCTTC.

Many counts were recorded for this clonotype. The V gene is TRBV25-1, the J gene TRBJ2-1; 10 bases agree with TRBD1. The ends lost 6 bases at V and 5 bases at J; junction bases unmatched: 7. Germline CDR1 reads MGHDK; CDR2 reads SYGVNS. The CDR3 contains 15 residues. CDR3 sequence reads: CASRNYGTGDNEQFF. The CDR3 nucleotides read TGTGCCAGCAGGAATTATGGGACAGGGGACAATGAGCAGTTCTTC.

This chain joins TRBV4-3 and TRBJ2-4; TRBD2 agrees at 9 bases. The V gene's germline CDR1 is LGHNA and CDR2 YSLEER. V shed 2 bases, J shed 5 bases, and the junction held 13 bases outside the gene matches. The CDR3 sequence is 18 residues long. The CDR3 reads CASSQLGTSPSGENIQYF. The CDR3 coding sequence is TGCGCCAGCAGCCAATTGGGGACTAGCCCAAGTGGGGAAAACATTCAGTACTTC.

This chain links TRBV5-1 with TRBJ1-3; 7 bases match TRBD1. CDR1 is SGHRS and CDR2 is YFSETQ in the germline V gene. The J segment lost 4 bases and the V segment lost 1 base, leaving 5 bases of the junction unmatched. The CDR3 length is 15 residues. The CDR3 DNA reads as TGCGCCAGCAGCTTGACCGGACAGGCGGGAAACACCATATATTTT. This gives the protein CASSLTGQAGNTIYF.